The subject of this entry is one T cell receptor beta chain. With 1 base clipped from V and 2 bases from J, the junction kept 6 bases outside the gene matches. This CDR3 region has 18 residues. CDR1 is LNHDA and CDR2 is SQIVND in the germline V gene (reference sequence). The sample originates from a study of blood T cell repertoires in COVID-19. Study details: Sample material is recorded as cDNA or gDNA derived from T cells, B-cell-depleted T cells, or PBMCs.

The protocol was immunoSEQ multiplex PCR, while the TCRdb copy is restricted to in-frame clones and leaves out a portion. The top ten hold around 1.5% of the sample, which has around 200,000 clones, around nine tenths seen once. Sequencing was carried out using peripheral blood. The origin of this receptor is a young man with active or convalescent COVID-19. The chain combines TRBV19 with TRBJ2-1; 12 positions agree with TRBD2. The CDR3 DNA sequence: TGTGCCAGTAGTATAGCGGCTAGCGGGAGGGCGACCTACAATGAGCAGTTCTTC. Encoded protein: CASSIAASGRATYNEQFF.